This T cell receptor (beta chain) was identified in a study of a mutant IDH1 vaccine in newly diagnosed glioma. Profiling relied on immunoSEQ multiplex PCR, and the TCRdb table lists in-frame clones only, not all of them. The sample carries about 96,000 clones, roughly 78% recorded once. Noted time point: baseline, week 1 (first vaccination visit). Treatment noted: pre-vaccination baseline after standard-of-care therapy. Diagnosis in the donors showed new WHO grade 3 or 4 astrocytomas that were IDH1-mutant and ATRX-lost. Trimming took off 6 bases at V and 6 bases at J, with 12 bases between the two ends. CDR1 MNHNS and CDR2 SASEGT come from the germline V gene. The CDR3 has 13 amino acids. This clone was found a few times. Antigen specificity is unknown. Overall study findings and caveats: No link was apparently found between pseudoprogression and changes in top peripheral T cell clonotypes.

The chain carries TRBV6-1 and TRBJ2-1; tentative D call: TRBD2 (5 bases). The clonotype comes from a middle-aged man with glioma. This material consisted of PBMCs, taken from a glioma patient treated with radiotherapy, temozolomide or both. As DNA, the CDR3 is TGTGCCAGCAGGCAACTAGGTTTCAATGAGCAGTTCTTC. Protein product: CASRQLGFNEQFF.